These 5 T cell receptor beta chains originate from one sample sequenced in a study of CD8 T cells in ankylosing spondylitis. One entry per CDR3 protein, called by TCRdb with MiXCR from the 5' RACE reads. The table records approximately 250,000 distinct CDR3 sequences, about 10% of them present only once. The specimen sequenced was blood, either unsorted or a sorted T cell fraction (not recorded which). Receptor source: a male donor with ankylosing spondylitis or in good health (not recorded which).

This clonotype has ten or more counts. J is TRBJ1-2 and V is TRBV7-2, with D hard to call. The CDR3 is made up of 12 amino acids. Germline V gives CDR1 SGHTA, CDR2 FQGNSA. Trimming took off 3 bases at V and 8 bases at J, with 10 bases between the two ends. The CDR3 loop reads CASSFIGEGYTF. CDR3 coding DNA: TGTGCCAGCAGCTTTATTGGGGAAGGCTACACCTTC.

This clonotype was observed at least ten times. V and J are TRBV21-1 and TRBJ1-1; TRBD1 reflects the table's D call only, with no check against the DNA. TRBV21-1 is shown as a pseudogene. The CDR3 extends over 13 amino acids. The CDR3 DNA sequence: TGTCGGCCGGGACACCCCATGAACACTGAAGCTTTCTTT. Translating it yields CRPGHPMNTEAFF.

The V call is TRBV7-8, the J call TRBJ2-5; D possibly corresponds to TRBD1 (6 bases). Germline V lookup: CDR1 SGHVS, CDR2 FQNEAQ. With 5 bases removed from V and 3 bases from J, the gap between germline ends came to 13 bases. This CDR3 has 14 amino acids. CDR3 nucleotide sequence: TGTGCCAGCAGCCCTGGGACATATGAAGAGACCCAGTACTTC. Translated: CASSPGTYEETQYF.

The rearrangement links TRBV4-2 to TRBJ2-6; D is ambiguous. The CDR3 contains 18 residues. Germline V gene sequence: CDR1 LGHNA, CDR2 YNFKEQ. V lost 1 base and J lost 0, with 13 bases in between. CDR3 amino acids: CASSQGTEESSGANVLTF. The CDR3 DNA reads as TGTGCCAGCAGCCAAGGAACAGAAGAAAGCTCTGGGGCCAACGTCCTGACTTTC.

This clonotype was counted at least ten times. V and J are TRBV12-3 or TRBV12-4 and TRBJ2-1; the D call may be TRBD1 or TRBD2 (5 bases each). V lost 2 bases and J 2 bases, leaving 19 bases between the germline ends. The CDR3 contains 18 residues. The DNA of the CDR3 is TGTGCCAGCAGTTTATATTCCCAGCGGACAACTCCCTACAATGAGCAGTTCTTC. Its protein product is CASSLYSQRTTPYNEQFF.